The rows below give T cell receptor beta chains drawn from one sample of a study of graft-versus-host responses after intestinal transplantation. Data came from immunoSEQ multiplex PCR; TCRdb stores just in-frame clones and leaves some out. Of some 3,700 clones detected, around two fifths appear once; the ten largest clones hold 6.4%. The sequenced sample was alloreactive CD8+ T cells from a mixed lymphocyte reaction culture, obtained before transplantation. These receptors originate from a human patient who was an organ donor for intestinal transplantation. The CDR3 runs from the conserved cysteine through the conserved F or W. D genes are given only for firm matches. Clone size is shown for a subset of rows, as once, few, many or a class of expanded clone.

V gene	J gene	clone size	D gene	CDR3 DNA	CDR3 protein
TRBV5-1	TRBJ1-2	-	-	TGCGCCAGCAGAAGGGAAGCGGTTGGCTACACCTTC	CASRREAVGYTF
TRBV4-3	TRBJ2-3	few	-	TGCGCCAGCAGCCAAGAAGAGGGAAGCACAGATACGCAGTATTTT	CASSQEEGSTDTQYF
TRBV27	TRBJ2-1	-	-	TGTGCCAGCAGTTTTCAGCGGCTGGGCAATGAGCAGTTCTTC	CASSFQRLGNEQFF
TRBV18	TRBJ1-4	-	-	TGTGCCAGCTCACCCACACGGGGAGGAAAACTGTTTTTT	CASSPTRGGKLFF
TRBV18	TRBJ2-3	-	TRBD2	TGTGCCAGCTCACCCCAACTAGCGGGCCGCACAGATACGCAGTATTTT	CASSPQLAGRTDTQYF
TRBV23-1	TRBJ2-7	once	-	TGCGCCAGCAGTCCGGACAGCCCCTACGAGCAGTACTTC	CASSPDSPYEQYF
TRBV5-1	TRBJ2-7	-	-	TGCGCCAGCAGCCTAGGGCCAGGGGGAGGCGAGCAGTACTTC	CASSLGPGGGEQYF
TRBV5-1	TRBJ2-7	few	TRBD2	TGCGCCAGCAGCTTGGAACGCAATTGGCGGGAGGCCAGATACGAGCAGTACTTC	CASSLERNWREARYEQYF
TRBV6-6	TRBJ1-1	-	-	TGTGCCAGCAGTTACGAGTGGGGCGCGGACACTGAAGCTTTCTTT	CASSYEWGADTEAFF
TRBV7-9	TRBJ2-1	-	TRBD1	TGTGCCAGCAGCCCCACCCCTGGGACAGGGTACAATGAGCAGTTCTTC	CASSPTPGTGYNEQFF
TRBV19	TRBJ2-1	-	-	TGTGCCAGTAGTATAGATGGGGGCGCGTCCTACAATGAGCAGTTCTTC	CASSIDGGASYNEQFF
TRBV6-6	TRBJ1-1	-	-	TGTGCCAGCAGCCTAAAGGGGGTGAACACTGAAGCTTTCTTT	CASSLKGVNTEAFF
TRBV30	TRBJ2-1	few	-	TGTGCCTGGACCTGGGCGGGACCACAGGATGAGCAGTTCTTC	CAWTWAGPQDEQFF
TRBV7-4	TRBJ2-3	-	-	TGTGCCAGCAGCTTAGAGCCAGATACGCAGTATTTT	CASSLEPDTQYF
TRBV4-2	TRBJ2-6	-	-	TGTGCCAGCAGCTTACAAAGTCGGGCCAACGTCCTGACTTTC	CASSLQSRANVLTF
TRBV9	TRBJ2-7	-	-	TGTGCCAGCAGCGAACGGAGTCGGAAAACTCGCGAGCAGTACTTC	CASSERSRKTREQYF
TRBV28	TRBJ1-1	-	-	TGTGCCAGCAGTTTAATCTACGCGGGAAACACTGAAGCTTTCTTT	CASSLIYAGNTEAFF
TRBV19	TRBJ2-7	once	TRBD1	TGTGCCAGTAGTTTCGGGACCGGGACAGTATACGAGCAGTACTTC	CASSFGTGTVYEQYF
TRBV28	TRBJ2-3	few	TRBD2	TGTGCCAGCAGTTTTCTAGCGGGAGGCGCGGGAGATACGCAGTATTTT	CASSFLAGGAGDTQYF
TRBV29-1	TRBJ2-7	few	-	TGCAGCGTATCCGGGACCTACGAGCAGTACTTC	CSVSGTYEQYF
TRBV7-9	TRBJ2-5	-	TRBD1	TGTGCCAGCAGCTCCATTTGGGGGACAGGGGAAGAGACCCAGTACTTC	CASSSIWGTGEETQYF
TRBV21-1	TRBJ2-7	-	-	TGTGCCAGCAGCAGCTACGAGGAACAGGGGGGTACCTACGAGCAGTACTTC	CASSSYEEQGGTYEQYF
TRBV4-3	TRBJ2-1	large	TRBD2	TGCGCCAGCAGCCAAGACTGGCCGGGAGGGAATGAGCAGTTCTTC	CASSQDWPGGNEQFF
TRBV28	TRBJ1-1	few	-	TGTGCCAGCAGCTATTGGACAGTACAGGTGAACACTGAAGCTTTCTTT	CASSYWTVQVNTEAFF
TRBV7-9	TRBJ2-1	medium-sized	-	TGTGCCAGCAGCCCCAGCAGCGGTAGCTCCTACAATGAGCAGTTCTTC	CASSPSSGSSYNEQFF
TRBV10-3	TRBJ2-5	once	TRBD1	TGTGCCATCAGTGAGTCGGCGGGACAGGGACCTCAAGAGACCCAGTACTTC	CAISESAGQGPQETQYF
TRBV5-5	TRBJ2-1	few	TRBD2	TGTGCCAGCAGCTTGTTATTGGCTAGCGGTAGCTCCTACAATGAGCAGTTCTTC	CASSLLLASGSSYNEQFF
TRBV21-1	TRBJ2-2	-	-	TGTGCCAGCAGCAAAGTGGTCCCGGGACAGGGCCAACAGAGGATCGGGGAGCTGTTTTTT	CASSKVVPGQGQQRIGELFF
TRBV30	TRBJ2-7	medium-sized	TRBD2	TGTGCCTGGAGTGTGCTAGGGACTAGCTTCCACGAGCAGTACTTC	CAWSVLGTSFHEQYF
TRBV5-1	TRBJ1-1	-	TRBD1	TGCGCCAGCAGCCCCGGGGACAGGGGGCCCATGAACACTGAAGCTTTCTTT	CASSPGDRGPMNTEAFF
TRBV5-5	TRBJ2-7	-	-	TGTGCCAGCAGCCCCTGGGTTGCTAGGAGCTACGAGCAGTACTTC	CASSPWVARSYEQYF
TRBV19	TRBJ2-1	-	-	TGTGCCAGTAGTATAGATTGGGTTAGCGGCAATGAGCAGTTCTTC	CASSIDWVSGNEQFF
TRBV2	TRBJ2-5	-	-	TGTGCCAGCAGTGAAGGCAGCACAACAGGGTTACAAGAGACCCAGTACTTC	CASSEGSTTGLQETQYF
TRBV4-1	TRBJ2-5	-	TRBD2	TGCGCCAGCAGCCATACTAGCGGACAAGAGACCCAGTACTTC	CASSHTSGQETQYF
TRBV6-5	TRBJ2-7	few	TRBD2	TGTGCCAGCCCACGCGGGAGGTCCCCTTACGAGCAGTACTTC	CASPRGRSPYEQYF
TRBV28	TRBJ2-7	-	TRBD1	TGTGCCAGCAGTCCAAGGACAGGGGAATTCTACGAGCAGTACTTC	CASSPRTGEFYEQYF
TRBV5-6	TRBJ2-7	medium-sized	-	TGTGCCAGCAGCCTGACACTCTCCTACGAGCAGTACTTC	CASSLTLSYEQYF
TRBV9	TRBJ2-7	-	TRBD2	TGTGCCAGCAGCGTAGCTAGCGGGAGAGCCGAGCAGTACTTC	CASSVASGRAEQYF
TRBV4-3	TRBJ2-7	medium-sized	TRBD2	TGCGCCAGCAGCCAAGATAGGCGTCTAGCGGGAGTATACGAGCAGTACTTC	CASSQDRRLAGVYEQYF
TRBV9	TRBJ2-1	-	TRBD2	TGTGCCAGCAACTCACAAGCTGGGCGGGAGGGATTCGATGAGCAGTTCTTC	CASNSQAGREGFDEQFF
TRBV23-1	TRBJ1-4	few	-	TGCGCCAATGTGTCGACAGCTGAAAAACTGTTTTTT	CANVSTAEKLFF
TRBV7-3	TRBJ2-1	-	TRBD2	TGTGCCAGCAGCTTAATTAGCGGGGGCCTCAATGAGCAGTTCTTC	CASSLISGGLNEQFF
TRBV28	TRBJ2-5	-	TRBD2	TGTGCCAGCAGTTTACGCCCTCAGGCTAGCGGATACCAAGAGACCCAGTACTTC	CASSLRPQASGYQETQYF
TRBV19	TRBJ2-7	-	TRBD1	TGTGCCAGTAGTCGCGGACAGGGGCCCCTCTACGAGCAGTACTTC	CASSRGQGPLYEQYF
TRBV28	TRBJ1-2	medium-sized	TRBD1	TGTGCCAGCAGTTTATGGGGGGACAGGGAATATGGCTACACCTTC	CASSLWGDREYGYTF
TRBV4-2	TRBJ2-7	-	-	TGTGCCAGCAGCCAAGTCGTCACTTACGAGCAGTACTTC	CASSQVVTYEQYF
TRBV4-1	TRBJ1-1	large	-	TGCGCCAGCAGCCAAGTCGGACAGCTGAACACTGAAGCTTTCTTT	CASSQVGQLNTEAFF
TRBV19	TRBJ1-5	-	-	TGTGCCAGTAGACCAGACAGAAATCAGCCCCAGCATTTT	CASRPDRNQPQHF
TRBV28	TRBJ1-1	few	TRBD1	TGTGCCAGCAGTCTTCCAGGGGGCACTGAAGCTTTCTTT	CASSLPGGTEAFF
TRBV4-2	TRBJ2-7	medium-sized	-	TGTGCCAGCAGCCCAGCCGGGACTGGAACCTACGAGCAGTACTTC	CASSPAGTGTYEQYF
TRBV4-1	TRBJ2-1	-	-	TGCGCCAGCAGCCAAGAGTCAGCGGTTTCCTACAATGAGCAGTTCTTC	CASSQESAVSYNEQFF
TRBV19	TRBJ2-7	-	TRBD2	TGTGCCAGCCACGGGACTAGCGGGTGCCCCACCGAGCAGTACTTC	CASHGTSGCPTEQYF
TRBV19	TRBJ1-4	-	-	TGTGCCAGTAGTATCACACCAGGGTTGACTAATGAAAAACTGTTTTTT	CASSITPGLTNEKLFF
TRBV15	TRBJ1-3	-	-	TGTGCCACCAGCGGGAGACTCGCGGGGCTCAGTAACACCATATATTTT	CATSGRLAGLSNTIYF
TRBV4-2	TRBJ2-3	-	-	TGTGCCAGCAGCCAAGAGCGGCACTGGGTAGATACGCAGTATTTT	CASSQERHWVDTQYF
TRBV19	TRBJ1-1	-	-	TGTGCCAGTAGGAGCTACAACACTGAAGCTTTCTTT	CASRSYNTEAFF
TRBV6-5	TRBJ1-1	-	-	TGTGCCAGCAGTTCGCCCCAAGACAGGAACACTGAAGCTTTCTTT	CASSSPQDRNTEAFF